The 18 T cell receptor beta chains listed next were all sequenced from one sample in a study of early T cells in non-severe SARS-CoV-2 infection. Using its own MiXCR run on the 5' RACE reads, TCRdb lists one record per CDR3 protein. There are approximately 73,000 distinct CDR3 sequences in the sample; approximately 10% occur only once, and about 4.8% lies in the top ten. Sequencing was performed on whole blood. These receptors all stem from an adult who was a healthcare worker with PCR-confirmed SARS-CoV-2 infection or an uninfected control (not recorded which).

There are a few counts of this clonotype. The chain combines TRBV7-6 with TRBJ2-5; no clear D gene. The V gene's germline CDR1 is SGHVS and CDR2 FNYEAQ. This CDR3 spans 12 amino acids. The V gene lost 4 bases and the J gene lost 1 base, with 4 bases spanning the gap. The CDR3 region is CASSSTQETQYF. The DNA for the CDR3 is TGTGCCAGCAGCTCAACCCAAGAGACCCAGTACTTC.

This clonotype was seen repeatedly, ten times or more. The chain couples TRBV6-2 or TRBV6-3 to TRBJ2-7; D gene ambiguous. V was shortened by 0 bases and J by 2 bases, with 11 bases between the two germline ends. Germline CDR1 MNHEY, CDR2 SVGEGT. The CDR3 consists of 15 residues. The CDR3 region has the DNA TGTGCCAGCAGTTACTCTGAGGACGGAACCTACGAGCAGTACTTC. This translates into CASSYSEDGTYEQYF.

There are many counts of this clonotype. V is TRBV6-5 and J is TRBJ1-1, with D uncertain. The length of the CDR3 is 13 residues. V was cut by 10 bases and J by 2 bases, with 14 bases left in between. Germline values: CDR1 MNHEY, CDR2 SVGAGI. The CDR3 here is CATSLRVNTEAFF. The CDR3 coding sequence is TGTGCCACCTCGCTGCGGGTCAACACTGAAGCTTTCTTT.

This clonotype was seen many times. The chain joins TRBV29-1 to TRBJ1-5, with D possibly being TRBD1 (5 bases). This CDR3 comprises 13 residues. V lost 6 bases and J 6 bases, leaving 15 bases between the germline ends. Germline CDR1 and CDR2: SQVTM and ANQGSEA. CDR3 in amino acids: CSVGPGLGQPQHF. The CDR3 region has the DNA TGCAGCGTCGGGCCAGGGTTGGGTCAGCCCCAGCATTTT.

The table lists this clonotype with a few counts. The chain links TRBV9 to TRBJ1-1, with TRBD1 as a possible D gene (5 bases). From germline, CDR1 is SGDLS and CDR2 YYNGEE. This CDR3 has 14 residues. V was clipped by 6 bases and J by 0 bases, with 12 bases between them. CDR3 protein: CASNPGGMNTEAFF. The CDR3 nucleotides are TGTGCCAGCAACCCGGGGGGGATGAACACTGAAGCTTTCTTT.

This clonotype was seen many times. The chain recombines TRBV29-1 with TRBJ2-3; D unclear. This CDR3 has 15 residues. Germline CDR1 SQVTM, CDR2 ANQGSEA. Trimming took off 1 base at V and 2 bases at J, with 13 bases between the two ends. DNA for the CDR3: TGCAGCGTTGAAGCGGCGCAGGCGCTCACAGATACGCAGTATTTT. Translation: CSVEAAQALTDTQYF.

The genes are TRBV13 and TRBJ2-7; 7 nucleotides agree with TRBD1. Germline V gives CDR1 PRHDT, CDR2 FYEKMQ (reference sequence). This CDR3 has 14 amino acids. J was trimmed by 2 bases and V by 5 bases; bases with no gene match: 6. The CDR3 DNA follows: TGTGCCAGCAGCCCCCTCGGGACAGCCTACGAGCAGTACTTC. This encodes CASSPLGTAYEQYF. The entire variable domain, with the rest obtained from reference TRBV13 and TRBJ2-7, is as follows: AAGVIQSPRHLIKEKRETATLKCYPIPRHDTVYWYQQGPGQDPQFLISFYEKMQSDKGSIPDRFSAQQFSDYHSELNMSSLELGDSALYFCASSPLGTAYEQYFGPGTRLTVT.

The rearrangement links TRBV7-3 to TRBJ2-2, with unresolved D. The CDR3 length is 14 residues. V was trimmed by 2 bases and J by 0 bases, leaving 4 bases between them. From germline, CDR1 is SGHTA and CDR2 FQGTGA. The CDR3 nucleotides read TGTGCCAGCAGCTTACAGGCGAACACCGGGGAGCTGTTTTTT. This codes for CASSLQANTGELFF.

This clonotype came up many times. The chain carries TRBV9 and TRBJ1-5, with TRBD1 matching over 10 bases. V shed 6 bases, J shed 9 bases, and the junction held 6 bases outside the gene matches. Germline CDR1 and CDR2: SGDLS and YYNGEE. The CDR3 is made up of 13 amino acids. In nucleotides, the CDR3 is TGTGCCAGCAAGGGGACAGGGGCGGCGCCCCAGCATTTT. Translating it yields CASKGTGAAPQHF.

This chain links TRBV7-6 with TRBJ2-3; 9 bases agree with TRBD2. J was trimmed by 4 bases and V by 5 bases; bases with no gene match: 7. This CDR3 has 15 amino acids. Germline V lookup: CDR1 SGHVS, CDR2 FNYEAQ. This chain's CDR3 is CASSRSGGVADTQYF. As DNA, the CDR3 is TGTGCCAGCAGCCGTAGCGGGGGAGTCGCAGATACGCAGTATTTT.

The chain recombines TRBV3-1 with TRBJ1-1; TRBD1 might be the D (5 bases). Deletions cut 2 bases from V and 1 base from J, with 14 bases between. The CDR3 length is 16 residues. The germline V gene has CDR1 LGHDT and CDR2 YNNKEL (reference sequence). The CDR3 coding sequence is TGTGCCAGCAGCCAACACCCGGGGCAGGCGAACACTGAAGCTTTCTTT. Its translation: CASSQHPGQANTEAFF.

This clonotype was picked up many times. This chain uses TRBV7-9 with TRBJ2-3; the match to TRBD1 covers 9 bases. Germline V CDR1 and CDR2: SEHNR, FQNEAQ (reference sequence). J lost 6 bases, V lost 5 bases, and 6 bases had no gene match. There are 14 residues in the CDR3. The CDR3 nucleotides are TGTGCCAGCAGCCGGGACAGGGCCCCGGATACGCAGTATTTT. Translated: CASSRDRAPDTQYF.

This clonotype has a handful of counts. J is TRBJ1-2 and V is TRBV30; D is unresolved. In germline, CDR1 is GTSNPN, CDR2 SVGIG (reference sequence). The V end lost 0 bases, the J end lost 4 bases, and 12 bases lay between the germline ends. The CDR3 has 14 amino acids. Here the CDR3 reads CAWSVQPRVYGYTF. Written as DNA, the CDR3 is TGTGCCTGGAGTGTCCAACCGCGGGTCTATGGCTACACCTTC.

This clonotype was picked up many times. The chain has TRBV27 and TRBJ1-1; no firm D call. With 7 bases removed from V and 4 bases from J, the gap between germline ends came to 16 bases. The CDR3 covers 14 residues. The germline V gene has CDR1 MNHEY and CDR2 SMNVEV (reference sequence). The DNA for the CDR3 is TGTGCCAGCACGTCAAGGAGTTTGGGCACTGAAGCTTTCTTT. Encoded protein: CASTSRSLGTEAFF.

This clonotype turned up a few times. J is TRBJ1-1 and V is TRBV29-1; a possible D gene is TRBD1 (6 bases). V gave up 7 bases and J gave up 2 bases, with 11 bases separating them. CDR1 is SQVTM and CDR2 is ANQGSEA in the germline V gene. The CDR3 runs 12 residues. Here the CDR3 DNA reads TGCAGCGCCGGGGGGGCCAACACTGAAGCTTTCTTT. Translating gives CSAGGANTEAFF.

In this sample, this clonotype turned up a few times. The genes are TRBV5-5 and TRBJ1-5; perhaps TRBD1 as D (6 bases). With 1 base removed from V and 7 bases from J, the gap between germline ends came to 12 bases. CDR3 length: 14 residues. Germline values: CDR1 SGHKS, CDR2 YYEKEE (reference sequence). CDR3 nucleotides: TGTGCCAGCAGCTTGTCACAGGGTGGGCAGCCCCAGCATTTT. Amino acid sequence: CASSLSQGGQPQHF.

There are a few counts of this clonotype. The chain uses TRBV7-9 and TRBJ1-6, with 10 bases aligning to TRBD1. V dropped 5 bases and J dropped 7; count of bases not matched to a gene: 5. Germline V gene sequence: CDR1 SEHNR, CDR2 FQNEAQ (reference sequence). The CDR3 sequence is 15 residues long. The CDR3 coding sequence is TGTGCCAGCAGCCCCCAGACAGGGGGCAATTCACCCCTCCACTTT. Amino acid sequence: CASSPQTGGNSPLHF.

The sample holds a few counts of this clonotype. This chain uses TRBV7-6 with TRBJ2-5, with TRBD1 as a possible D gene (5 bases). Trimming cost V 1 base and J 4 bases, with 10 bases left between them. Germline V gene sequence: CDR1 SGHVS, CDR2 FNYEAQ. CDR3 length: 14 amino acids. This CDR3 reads CASSLEGLRETQYF. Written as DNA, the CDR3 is TGTGCCAGCAGCTTAGAGGGGCTTAGAGAGACCCAGTACTTC. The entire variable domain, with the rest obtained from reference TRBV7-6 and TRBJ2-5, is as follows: GAGVSQSPRYKVTKRGQDVALRCDPISGHVSLYWYRQALGQGPEFLTYFNYEAQQDKSGLPNDRFSAERPEGSISTLTIQRTEQRDSAMYRCASSLEGLRETQYFGPGTRLLVL.